The source of this T cell receptor beta chain is a study of shared clonotypes between healthy human individuals. The CDR3 spans 15 residues. CDR1 and CDR2 (germline): LGHNT, FRNRAP. Losses at the gene ends were 6 bases for V and 4 bases for J; bases not matched to a gene: 8. Across several immunoSEQ plates, the genomic DNA of each subset was split evenly. Per the original data handling: Junction-only immunoSEQ data arrived without quality scores, meaning filtering differed. The method was immunoSEQ multiplex PCR; TCRdb's version includes in-frame clones alone and lacks a portion of them. V and J calls and clone size are those listed in that table; D and trimming were worked out from the DNA. This sample carries around 2.3 million clones, approximately 95% of them seen once, and the ten largest clones take approximately 0.13%. This clone was observed once.

The receptor was isolated from a man between 18 and 35 years old in good health. The sequenced sample was naive CD4+ T cells sorted from blood. Sample subset: CD45RA+ positively selected. V usage is TRBV12-5 and J usage is TRBJ2-7, with 11 bases identical to TRBD1. The CDR3 nucleotides read TGTGCTAGTGGGGAAGGACAGGGGGCTTCATACGAGCAGTACTTC. Translation: CASGEGQGASYEQYF.